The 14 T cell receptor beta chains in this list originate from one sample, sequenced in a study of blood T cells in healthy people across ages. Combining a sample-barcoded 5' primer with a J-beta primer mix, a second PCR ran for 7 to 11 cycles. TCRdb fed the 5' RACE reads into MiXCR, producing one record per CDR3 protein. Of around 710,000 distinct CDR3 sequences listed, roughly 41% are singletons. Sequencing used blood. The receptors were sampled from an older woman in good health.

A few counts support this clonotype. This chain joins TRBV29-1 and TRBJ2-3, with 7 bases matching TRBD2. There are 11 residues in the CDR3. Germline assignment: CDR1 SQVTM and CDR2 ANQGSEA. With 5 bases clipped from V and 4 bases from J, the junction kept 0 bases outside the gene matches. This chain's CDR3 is CSVREADTQYF. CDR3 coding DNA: TGCAGCGTTCGGGAGGCAGATACGCAGTATTTT.

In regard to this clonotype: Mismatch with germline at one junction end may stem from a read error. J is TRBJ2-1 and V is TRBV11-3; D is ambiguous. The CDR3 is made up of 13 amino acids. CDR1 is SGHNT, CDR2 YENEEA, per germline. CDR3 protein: CASSARPRSEPFF. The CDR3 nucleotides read TGTGCCAGCAGCGCGAGGCCCCGGAGTGAGCCGTTCTTC.

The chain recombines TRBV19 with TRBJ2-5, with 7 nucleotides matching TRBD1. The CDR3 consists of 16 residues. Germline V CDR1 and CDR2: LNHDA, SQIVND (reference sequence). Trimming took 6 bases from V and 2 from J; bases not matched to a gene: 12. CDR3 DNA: TGTGCCAGTAGCCCCTCTCATTCGACAGGGCAAGAGACCCAGTACTTC. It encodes CASSPSHSTGQETQYF.

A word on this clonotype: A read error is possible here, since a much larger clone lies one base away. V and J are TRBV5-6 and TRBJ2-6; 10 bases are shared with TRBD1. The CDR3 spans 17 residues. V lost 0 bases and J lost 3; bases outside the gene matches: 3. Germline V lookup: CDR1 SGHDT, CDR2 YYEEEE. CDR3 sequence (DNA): TGTGCCAGCAGCTTGGGACAGGGGGCGCTTGGGGCCAACGTCCTGACTTTC. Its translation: CASSLGQGALGANVLTF.

The DNA of the CDR3 is TGTGCCAGCAGCTCCGGGACGGCAGATACGCAGTATTTT. Translation: CASSSGTADTQYF. The V gene is TRBV12-3 or TRBV12-4, the J gene TRBJ2-3, with D possibly called TRBD1 or TRBD2 (5 bases each). With 6 bases removed from V and 4 bases from J, the gap between germline ends came to 11 bases. CDR3 length: 13 amino acids.

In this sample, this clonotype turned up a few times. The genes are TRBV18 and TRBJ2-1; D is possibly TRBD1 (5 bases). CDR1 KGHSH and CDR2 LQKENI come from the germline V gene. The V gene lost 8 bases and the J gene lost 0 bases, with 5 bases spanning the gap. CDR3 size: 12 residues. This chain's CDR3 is CASGASYNEQFF. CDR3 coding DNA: TGTGCCAGCGGGGCCTCCTACAATGAGCAGTTCTTC. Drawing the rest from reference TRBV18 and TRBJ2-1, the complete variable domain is NAGVMQNPRHLVRRRGQEARLRCSPMKGHSHVYWYRQLPEEGLKFMVYLQKENIIDESGMPKERFSAEFPKEGPSILRIQQVVRGDSAAYFCASGASYNEQFFGPGTRLTVL.

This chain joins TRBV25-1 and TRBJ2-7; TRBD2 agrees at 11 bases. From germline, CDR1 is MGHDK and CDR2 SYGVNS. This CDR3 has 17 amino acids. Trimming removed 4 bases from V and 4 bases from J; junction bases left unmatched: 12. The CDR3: CASSVTSTSGRRYEQYF. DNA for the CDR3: TGTGCCAGCAGTGTCACCAGCACTAGCGGGAGACGGTACGAGCAGTACTTC.

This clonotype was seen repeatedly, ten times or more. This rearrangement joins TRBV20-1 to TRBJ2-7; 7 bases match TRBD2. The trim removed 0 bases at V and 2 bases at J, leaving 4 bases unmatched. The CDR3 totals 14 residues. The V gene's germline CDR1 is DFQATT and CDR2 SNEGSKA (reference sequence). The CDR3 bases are TGCAGTGCTAGAGATTTCGGGGGGACCTACGAGCAGTACTTC. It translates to CSARDFGGTYEQYF.

This CDR3 is CASTARGTDTQYF. The DNA of the CDR3 is TGTGCCAGTACGGCGAGGGGCACAGATACGCAGTATTTT. The J gene is TRBJ2-3, the V gene TRBV12-3 or TRBV12-4; perhaps TRBD2 as D (5 bases). Trimming removed 9 bases from V and 1 base from J, with 11 bases in between. The CDR3 extends over 13 amino acids.

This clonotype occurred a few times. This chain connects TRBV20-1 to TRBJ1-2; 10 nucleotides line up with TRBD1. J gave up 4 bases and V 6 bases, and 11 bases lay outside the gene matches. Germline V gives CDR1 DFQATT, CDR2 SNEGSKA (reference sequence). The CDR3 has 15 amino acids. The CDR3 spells CSASTPTGGTYGYTF. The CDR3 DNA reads TGCAGTGCATCGACTCCGACAGGGGGCACCTATGGCTACACCTTC.

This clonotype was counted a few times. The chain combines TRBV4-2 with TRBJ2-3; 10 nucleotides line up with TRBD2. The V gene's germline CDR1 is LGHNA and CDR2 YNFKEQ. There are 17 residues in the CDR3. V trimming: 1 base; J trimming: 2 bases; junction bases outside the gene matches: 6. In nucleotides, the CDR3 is TGTGCCAGCAGCCAAGCCCTAGCGGGGGACCTCACAGATACGCAGTATTTT. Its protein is CASSQALAGDLTDTQYF.

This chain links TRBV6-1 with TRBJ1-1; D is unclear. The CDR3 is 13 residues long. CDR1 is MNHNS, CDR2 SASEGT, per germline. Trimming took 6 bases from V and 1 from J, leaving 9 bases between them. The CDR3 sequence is CASSIQRNTEAFF. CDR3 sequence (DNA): TGTGCCAGCAGCATTCAGAGGAACACTGAAGCTTTCTTT.

CDR3 sequence: CASSAVGTDTQYF. In DNA form, the CDR3 reads TGTGCCAGCAGCGCCGTGGGCACAGATACGCAGTATTTT. The chain joins TRBV2 to TRBJ2-3; no clear D. CDR3 length equals 13 residues. Germline V gene lookup returns CDR1 SNHLY and CDR2 FYNNEI. Deletions cut 6 bases from V and 1 base from J, with 8 bases between.

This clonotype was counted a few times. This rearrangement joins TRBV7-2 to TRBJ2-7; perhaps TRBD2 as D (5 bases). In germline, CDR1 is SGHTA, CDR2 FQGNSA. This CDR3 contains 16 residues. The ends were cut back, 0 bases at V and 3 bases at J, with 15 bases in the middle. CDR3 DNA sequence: TGTGCCAGCAGCTTAGCGAGGGTAGCAAATAGCTACGAGCAGTACTTC. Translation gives CASSLARVANSYEQYF.